A single sample is the source of the 12 T cell receptor beta chains below, sequenced in a study of cytomegalovirus exposure and HLA in healthy donors. The assay was immunoSEQ multiplex PCR, and TCRdb's table has in-frame clones only and misses some. This sample has 100,000 to 150,000 clones, with more than 75% found just once. Sequenced material: PBMCs. These receptors were taken from a woman in her 30s in good health and CMV-seronegative.

By sample fraction, this clone is medium-sized. The rearrangement joins TRBV11-3 to TRBJ2-2; TRBD1 matches at 7 bases. V was clipped by 5 bases and J by 0 bases; unmatched bases: 3. Germline values: CDR1 SGHNT, CDR2 YENEEA. The CDR3 length is 15 residues. Here the CDR3 reads CASSGQVANTGELFF. Written as DNA, the CDR3 is TGTGCCAGCAGCGGACAGGTTGCGAACACCGGGGAGCTGTTTTTT.

Here the CDR3 reads CASSQHQGQGEADTQYF. CDR3 coding DNA: TGTGCCAGCAGCCAACATCAAGGACAGGGGGAGGCAGATACGCAGTATTTT. The chain employs TRBV4-2 and TRBJ2-3, with 10 nucleotides matching TRBD1. CDR3 length: 17 amino acids. CDR1 is LGHNA and CDR2 is YNFKEQ in the germline V gene. V was pared by 2 bases and J by 4 bases, with 9 bases of the junction left unmatched.

The J gene is TRBJ1-2, the V gene TRBV7-8, with TRBD1 identical over 9 bases. The V and J ends lost 5 bases and 0 bases, in that order; junction bases with no gene match: 7. Germline V gene sequence: CDR1 SGHVS, CDR2 FQNEAQ. The CDR3 has 16 residues. CDR3 DNA: TGTGCCAGCAGCCCCGGGACAGGGATCGCTAACTATGGCTACACCTTC. Its protein product is CASSPGTGIANYGYTF.

The count of this clone is one. The rearrangement joins TRBV6-5 to TRBJ2-7; a possible D gene is TRBD1 (5 bases). CDR3 length: 14 residues. V was cut by 5 bases and J by 3 bases, with 14 bases left in between. The germline gives CDR1 MNHEY, CDR2 SVGAGI. The CDR3 loop reads CASSPPDTRYEQYF. CDR3 nucleotide sequence: TGTGCCAGCAGTCCCCCGGACACTCGCTACGAGCAGTACTTC.

The V call is TRBV29-1, the J call TRBJ2-7, with 7 bases identical to TRBD1. V lost 3 bases to trimming and J lost 7 bases; unmatched junction nucleotides: 15. CDR1 SQVTM and CDR2 ANQGSEA come from the germline V gene. This CDR3 comprises 15 residues. CDR3 protein: CSVEYPAGGWKEQYF. CDR3 in DNA: TGCAGCGTTGAGTATCCGGCAGGGGGATGGAAAGAGCAGTACTTC.

V usage is TRBV6-6 and J usage is TRBJ2-5; D unresolved. This CDR3 spans 14 amino acids. The germline gives CDR1 MNHNY, CDR2 SVGAGI (reference sequence). V lost 0 bases to trimming and J lost 1 base, with 6 bases between them. CDR3 nucleotides: TGTGCCAGCAGTTACTCTAAGCCCCAAGAGACCCAGTACTTC. It codes for CASSYSKPQETQYF.

The CDR3 coding sequence is TGCGCCAGCAGCTTGGAGGGGACAGGGGGTGAAAAACTGTTTTTT. This gives the protein CASSLEGTGGEKLFF. The chain is built from TRBV5-1 and TRBJ1-4; TRBD1 matches 11 bases. This CDR3 region has 15 residues. Losses at the gene ends were 0 bases for V and 7 bases for J; bases not matched to a gene: 2. Germline CDR1 SGHRS, CDR2 YFSETQ.

This clone came up a few times. The chain is built from TRBV14 and TRBJ2-1; TRBD2 matches 9 bases. CDR1 is SGHDN and CDR2 is FVKESK in the germline V gene. V was clipped by 1 base and J by 6 bases; unmatched bases: 7. The CDR3 extends over 16 amino acids. The CDR3 coding sequence is TGTGCCAGCAGCCAAGTGGCGGGGGGGCCTAGCAATGAGCAGTTCTTC. As protein: CASSQVAGGPSNEQFF.

The rearrangement links TRBV28 to TRBJ1-3, with TRBD1 matching over 9 bases. CDR3 length equals 16 residues. From germline, CDR1 is MDHEN and CDR2 SYDVKM. The ends lost 4 bases at V and 6 bases at J; junction bases unmatched: 10. The CDR3 protein is CASSSIQGAALNTIYF. The CDR3 DNA reads TGTGCCAGCAGTTCCATACAGGGGGCCGCCTTAAACACCATATATTTT. The full variable domain, with the rest looked up from reference TRBV28 and TRBJ1-3, is DVKVTQSSRYLVKRTGEKVFLECVQDMDHENMFWYRQDPGLGLRLIYFSYDVKMKEKGDIPEGYSVSREKKERFSLILESASTNQTSMYLCASSSIQGAALNTIYFGEGSWLTVV.

The chain couples TRBV7-2 to TRBJ2-5; 8 bases map to TRBD1. The germline gives CDR1 SGHTA, CDR2 FQGNSA. The CDR3 is 16 amino acids. V shed 1 base, J shed 4 bases, and the junction held 8 bases outside the gene matches. The CDR3 is CASSLGRGPDLETQYF. DNA for the CDR3: TGTGCCAGCAGCTTAGGCAGGGGGCCAGACTTAGAGACCCAGTACTTC. The complete variable domain, with remaining parts taken from reference TRBV7-2 and TRBJ2-5, reads GAGVSQSPSNKVTEKGKDVELRCDPISGHTALYWYRQSLGQGLEFLIYFQGNSAPDKSGLPSDRFSAERTGGSVSTLTIQRTQQEDSAVYLCASSLGRGPDLETQYFGPGTRLLVL.

The chain combines TRBV4-3 with TRBJ2-5; D might be TRBD1 (5 bases). The V gene's germline CDR1 is LGHNA and CDR2 YSLEER. The CDR3 is made up of 15 amino acids. Trimming pared 1 base from V and 2 bases from J, leaving 11 bases between. The CDR3 region has the DNA TGCGCCAGCAGCCAAGCGGCAGGGTCACAAGAGACCCAGTACTTC. It specifies CASSQAAGSQETQYF.

The chain couples TRBV7-2 to TRBJ2-5; TRBD2 matches at 12 bases. Trimming took 2 bases from V and 1 from J; bases not matched to a gene: 8. Germline CDR1 is SGHTA and CDR2 is FQGNSA. The length of the CDR3 is 18 residues. CDR3 loop: CASSLRASGGAAQETQYF. In nucleotides, the CDR3 is TGTGCCAGCAGCTTACGGGCTAGCGGGGGGGCGGCCCAAGAGACCCAGTACTTC.